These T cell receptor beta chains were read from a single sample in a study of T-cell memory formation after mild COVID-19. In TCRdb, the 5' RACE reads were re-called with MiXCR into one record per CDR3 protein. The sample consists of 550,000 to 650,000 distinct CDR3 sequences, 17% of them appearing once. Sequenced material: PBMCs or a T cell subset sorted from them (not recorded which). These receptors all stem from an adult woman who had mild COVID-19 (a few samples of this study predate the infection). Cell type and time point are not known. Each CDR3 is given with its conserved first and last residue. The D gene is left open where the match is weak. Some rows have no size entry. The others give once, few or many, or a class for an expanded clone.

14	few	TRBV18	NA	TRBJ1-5	CASSPGTLYQPQHF	TGTGCCAGCTCACCCGGGACACTGTATCAGCCCCAGCATTTT
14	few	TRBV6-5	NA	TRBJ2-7	CASSLRGLEGEQYF	TGTGCCAGCAGTTTAAGAGGGTTGGAAGGAGAGCAGTACTTC
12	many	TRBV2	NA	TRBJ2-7	CASSEDGYEQYF	TGTGCCAGCAGTGAGGACGGCTACGAGCAGTACTTC
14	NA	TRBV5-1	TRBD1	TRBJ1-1	CASSPGTGVTEAFF	TGCGCCAGCAGCCCGGGGACAGGGGTCACTGAAGCTTTCTTT
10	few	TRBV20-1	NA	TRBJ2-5	CSARDGPPSF	TGCAGTGCTAGAGACGGACCTCCCTCTTTC
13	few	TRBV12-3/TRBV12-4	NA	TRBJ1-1	CASSFWRPTEAFF	TGTGCCAGCAGTTTTTGGCGGCCTACTGAAGCTTTCTTT
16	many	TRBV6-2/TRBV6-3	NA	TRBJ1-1	CASSYVERGLNTEAFF	TGTGCCAGCAGTTACGTCGAGAGAGGGTTAAACACTGAAGCTTTCTTT
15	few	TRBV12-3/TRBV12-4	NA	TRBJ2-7	CASSPGTGGDYEQYF	TGTGCCAGCAGTCCGGGAACAGGCGGAGACTACGAGCAGTACTTC
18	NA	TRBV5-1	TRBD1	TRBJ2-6	CASSLVSRDRAGANVLTF	TGCGCCAGCAGCTTGGTGTCCAGGGACAGGGCCGGGGCCAACGTCCTGACTTTC
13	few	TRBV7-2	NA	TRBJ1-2	CASSASGAYGYTF	TGTGCCAGCAGCGCAAGCGGAGCCTATGGCTACACCTTC
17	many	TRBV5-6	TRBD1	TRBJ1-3	CASSFKDRQNSGNTIYF	TGTGCCAGCAGCTTCAAGGACAGGCAAAATTCTGGAAACACCATATATTTT
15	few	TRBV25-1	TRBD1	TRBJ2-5	CASTEGQGEWETQYF	TGTGCCAGCACCGAAGGACAGGGGGAGTGGGAGACCCAGTACTTC
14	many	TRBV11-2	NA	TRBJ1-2	CASSLSSANYGYTF	TGTGCCAGCAGCTTATCGTCAGCTAACTATGGCTACACCTTC
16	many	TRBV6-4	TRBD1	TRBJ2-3	CASSAADRDNTDTQYF	TGTGCCAGCAGTGCCGCGGACAGGGATAACACAGATACGCAGTATTTT
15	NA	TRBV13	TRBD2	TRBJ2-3	CASSLFGAGALRQYF	TGTGCCAGCAGCCTCTTCGGAGCGGGGGCCCTAAGGCAGTATTTT
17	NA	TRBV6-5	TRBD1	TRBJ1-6	CASSYSRQGVDNSPLHF	TGTGCCAGCAGTTACTCCCGACAGGGGGTCGATAATTCACCCCTCCACTTT
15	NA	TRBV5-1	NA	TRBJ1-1	CASSLDGGWDTEAFF	TGCGCCAGCAGCTTGGATGGGGGCTGGGACACTGAAGCTTTCTTT
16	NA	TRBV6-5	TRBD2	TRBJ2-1	CASSATTSGSYNEQFF	TGTGCCAGCAGCGCTACGACTAGCGGGAGCTACAATGAGCAGTTCTTC
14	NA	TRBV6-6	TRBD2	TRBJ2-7	CASSQLAVSYEQYF	TGTGCCAGCAGTCAACTAGCGGTCTCCTACGAGCAGTACTTC
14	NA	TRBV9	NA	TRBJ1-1	CASSVEAVNTEAFF	TGTGCCAGCAGCGTAGAAGCCGTGAACACTGAAGCTTTCTTT
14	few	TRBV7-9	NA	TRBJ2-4	CASSLVKGIDIQYF	TGTGCCAGCAGCTTAGTGAAGGGGATCGACATTCAGTACTTC
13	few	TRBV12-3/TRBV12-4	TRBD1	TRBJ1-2	CASSPDREWGYTF	TGTGCCAGCAGTCCTGACAGGGAGTGGGGCTACACCTTC
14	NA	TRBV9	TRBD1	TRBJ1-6	CASSTRQGGSPLHF	TGTGCCAGCAGCACTCGACAGGGGGGCTCACCCCTCCACTTT
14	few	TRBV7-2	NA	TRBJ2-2	CASSTGEVTGELFF	TGTGCCAGCAGCACCGGGGAGGTCACCGGGGAGCTGTTTTTT
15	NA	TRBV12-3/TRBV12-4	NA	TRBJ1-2	CASSLGDPRVYGYTF	TGTGCCAGCAGTTTAGGGGACCCACGTGTCTATGGCTACACCTTC
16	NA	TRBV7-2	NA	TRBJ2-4	CASSLQPTLAKNIQYF	TGTGCCAGCAGCTTGCAACCGACACTAGCCAAAAACATTCAGTACTTC
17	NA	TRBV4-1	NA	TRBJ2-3	CASSQDRAGGPADTQYF	TGCGCCAGCAGCCAAGACCGGGCCGGGGGCCCAGCAGATACGCAGTATTTT
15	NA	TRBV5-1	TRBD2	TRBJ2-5	CASSLDGGAWETQYF	TGCGCCAGCAGCTTAGACGGGGGGGCCTGGGAGACCCAGTACTTC
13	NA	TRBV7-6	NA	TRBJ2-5	CASSFRRQETQYF	TGTGCCAGCAGCTTCCGCCGCCAAGAGACCCAGTACTTC
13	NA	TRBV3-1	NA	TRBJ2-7	CASSQVLGNEQYF	TGTGCCAGCAGCCAAGTATTGGGGAACGAGCAGTACTTC
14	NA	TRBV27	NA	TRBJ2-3	CASRVGSYTDTQYF	TGTGCCAGCAGGGTTGGGTCATACACAGATACGCAGTATTTT